Sequencing of this T cell receptor beta chain was carried out in a study of technical replicates of blood from several donors. Only in-frame clones appear in the TCRdb table, and some are missing; sequencing was by immunoSEQ multiplex PCR. The data hold 91,000 or so clones, with 95% observed a single time. The CDR3 runs to 13 residues. The V gene's germline CDR1 is SGHTA and CDR2 FQGNSA. V was pared by 2 bases and J by 4 bases, with 8 bases between. The sequence came from a human donor in good health. The sequencing input was T cells isolated from PBMCs. The chain couples TRBV7-2 to TRBJ2-5; D possibly corresponds to TRBD1 (6 bases). The CDR3 here is CASSLWDTETQYF. Here the CDR3 DNA reads TGTGCCAGCAGCTTATGGGACACAGAGACCCAGTACTTC.